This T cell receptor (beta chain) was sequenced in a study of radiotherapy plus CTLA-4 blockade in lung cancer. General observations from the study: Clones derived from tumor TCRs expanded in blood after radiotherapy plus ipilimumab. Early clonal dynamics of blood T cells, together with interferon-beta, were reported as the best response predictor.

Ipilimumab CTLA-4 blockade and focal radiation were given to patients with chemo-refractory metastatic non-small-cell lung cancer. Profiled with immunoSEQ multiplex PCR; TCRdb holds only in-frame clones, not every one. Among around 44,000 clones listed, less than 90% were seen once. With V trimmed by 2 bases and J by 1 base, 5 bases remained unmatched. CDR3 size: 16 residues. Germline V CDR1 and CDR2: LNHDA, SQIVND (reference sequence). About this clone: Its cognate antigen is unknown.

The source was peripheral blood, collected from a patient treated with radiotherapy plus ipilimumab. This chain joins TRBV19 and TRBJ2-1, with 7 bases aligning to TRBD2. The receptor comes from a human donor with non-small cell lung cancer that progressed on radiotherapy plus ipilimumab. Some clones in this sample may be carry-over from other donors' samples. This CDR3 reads CASSIIRGGSYNEQFF. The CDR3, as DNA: TGTGCCAGTAGTATAATTCGGGGAGGGTCCTACAATGAGCAGTTCTTC.